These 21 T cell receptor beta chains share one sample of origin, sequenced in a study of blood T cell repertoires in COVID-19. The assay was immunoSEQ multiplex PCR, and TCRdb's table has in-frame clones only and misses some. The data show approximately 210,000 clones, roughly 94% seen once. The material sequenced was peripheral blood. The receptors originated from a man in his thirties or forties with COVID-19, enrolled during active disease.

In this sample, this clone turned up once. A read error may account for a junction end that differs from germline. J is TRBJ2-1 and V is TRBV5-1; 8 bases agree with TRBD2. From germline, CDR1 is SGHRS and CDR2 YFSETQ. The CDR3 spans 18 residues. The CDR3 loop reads CARSLTGGGGGIPHEQFF. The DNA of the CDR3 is TGCGCCCGCAGCTTGACGGGGGGGGGCGGTGGCATCCCCCATGAGCAGTTCTTC.

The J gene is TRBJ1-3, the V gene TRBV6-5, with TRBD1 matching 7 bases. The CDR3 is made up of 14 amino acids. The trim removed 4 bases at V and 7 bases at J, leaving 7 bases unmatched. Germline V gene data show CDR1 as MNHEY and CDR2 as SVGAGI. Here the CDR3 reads CASSLDRNRNTIYF. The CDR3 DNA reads TGTGCCAGCAGTTTGGACAGGAATCGGAACACCATATATTTT.

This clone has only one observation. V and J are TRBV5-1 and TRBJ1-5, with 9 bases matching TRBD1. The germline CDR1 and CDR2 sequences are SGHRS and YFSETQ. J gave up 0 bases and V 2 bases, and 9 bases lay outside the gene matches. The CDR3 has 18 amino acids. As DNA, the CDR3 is TGCGCCAGCAGCTTAAGGACAGGGGAACTTTATAGCAATCAGCCCCAGCATTTT. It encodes CASSLRTGELYSNQPQHF.

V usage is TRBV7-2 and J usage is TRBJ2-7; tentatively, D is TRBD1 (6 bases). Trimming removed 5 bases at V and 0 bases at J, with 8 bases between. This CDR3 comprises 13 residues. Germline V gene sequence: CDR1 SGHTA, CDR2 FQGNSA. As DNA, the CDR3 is TGTGCCAGCAGCCAGGGGAGCTCCTACGAGCAGTACTTC. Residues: CASSQGSSYEQYF.

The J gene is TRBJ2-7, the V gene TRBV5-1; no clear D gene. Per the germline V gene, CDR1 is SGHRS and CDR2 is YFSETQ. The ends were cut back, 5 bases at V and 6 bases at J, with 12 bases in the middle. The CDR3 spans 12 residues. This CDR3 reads CASRLELSEQYF. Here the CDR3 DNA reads TGCGCCAGCAGATTAGAACTTTCCGAGCAGTACTTC.

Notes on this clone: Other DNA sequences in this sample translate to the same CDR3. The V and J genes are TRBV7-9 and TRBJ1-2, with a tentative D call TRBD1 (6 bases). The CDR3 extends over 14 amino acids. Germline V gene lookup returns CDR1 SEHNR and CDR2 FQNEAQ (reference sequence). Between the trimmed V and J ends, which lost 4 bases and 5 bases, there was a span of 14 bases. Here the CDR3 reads CASSSSGQGYGYTF. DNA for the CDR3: TGTGCCAGCAGCTCGTCGGGCCAGGGGTATGGCTACACCTTC. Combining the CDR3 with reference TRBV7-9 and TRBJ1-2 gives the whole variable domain DTGVSQNPRHKITKRGQNVTFRCDPISEHNRLYWYRQTLGQGPEFLTYFQNEAQLEKSRLLSDRFSAERPKGSFSTLEIQRTEQGDSAMYLCASSSSGQGYGYTFGSGTRLTVV.

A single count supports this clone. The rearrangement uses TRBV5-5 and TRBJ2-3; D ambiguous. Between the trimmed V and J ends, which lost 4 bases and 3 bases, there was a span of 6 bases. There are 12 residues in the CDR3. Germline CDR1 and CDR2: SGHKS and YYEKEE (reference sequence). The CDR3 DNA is TGTGCCAGCAGCCAGTGGACAGATACGCAGTATTTT. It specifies CASSQWTDTQYF. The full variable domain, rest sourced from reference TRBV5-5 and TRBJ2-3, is DAGVTQSPTHLIKTRGQQVTLRCSPISGHKSVSWYQQVLGQGPQFIFQYYEKEERGRGNFPDRFSARQFPNYSSELNVNALLLGDSALYLCASSQWTDTQYFGPGTRLTVL.

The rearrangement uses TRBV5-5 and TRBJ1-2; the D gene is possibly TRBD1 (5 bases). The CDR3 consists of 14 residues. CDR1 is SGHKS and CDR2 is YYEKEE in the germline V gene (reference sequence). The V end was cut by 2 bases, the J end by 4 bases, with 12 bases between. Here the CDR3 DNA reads TGTGCCAGCAGCTTAGTCGGCGACAGCTATGGCTACACCTTC. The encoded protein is CASSLVGDSYGYTF.

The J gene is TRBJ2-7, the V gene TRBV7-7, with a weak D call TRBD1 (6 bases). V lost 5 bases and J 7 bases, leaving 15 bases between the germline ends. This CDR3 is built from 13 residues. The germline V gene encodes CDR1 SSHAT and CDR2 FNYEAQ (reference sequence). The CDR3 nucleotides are TGTGCCAGCAGCCCCAGGGGTTCGGGGGAGCAGTACTTC. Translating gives CASSPRGSGEQYF.

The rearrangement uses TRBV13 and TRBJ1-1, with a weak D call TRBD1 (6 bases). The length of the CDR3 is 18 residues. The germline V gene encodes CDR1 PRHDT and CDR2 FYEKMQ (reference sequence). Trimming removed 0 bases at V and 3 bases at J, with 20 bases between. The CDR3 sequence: CASSLGHARGHIDTEAFF. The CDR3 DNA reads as TGTGCCAGCAGCTTAGGCCATGCCAGGGGTCACATCGACACTGAAGCTTTCTTT.

The CDR3: CASSDRRGNLDEKLFF. The CDR3 region has the DNA TGTGCCAGCAGTGACCGAAGGGGTAACCTTGATGAAAAACTGTTTTTT. This chain joins TRBV25-1 and TRBJ1-4, with D tentatively TRBD1 (5 bases). The V gene lost 3 bases and the J gene lost 6 bases, with 17 bases spanning the gap. Germline CDR1 and CDR2: MGHDK and SYGVNS. The length of the CDR3 is 16 residues.

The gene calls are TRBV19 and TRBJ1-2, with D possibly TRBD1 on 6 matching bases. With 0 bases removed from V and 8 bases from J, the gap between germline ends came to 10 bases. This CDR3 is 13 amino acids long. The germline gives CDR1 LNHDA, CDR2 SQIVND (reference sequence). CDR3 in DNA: TGTGCCAGTAGTATAGATACAGGGTTGGGCTACACCTTC. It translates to CASSIDTGLGYTF.

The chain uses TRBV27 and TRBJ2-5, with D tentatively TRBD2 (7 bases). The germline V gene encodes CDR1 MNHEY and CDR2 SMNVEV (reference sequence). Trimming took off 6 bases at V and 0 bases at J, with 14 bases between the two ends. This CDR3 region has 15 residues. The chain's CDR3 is CASSEPGGHQETQYF. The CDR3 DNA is TGTGCCAGCAGCGAGCCGGGGGGCCACCAAGAGACCCAGTACTTC.

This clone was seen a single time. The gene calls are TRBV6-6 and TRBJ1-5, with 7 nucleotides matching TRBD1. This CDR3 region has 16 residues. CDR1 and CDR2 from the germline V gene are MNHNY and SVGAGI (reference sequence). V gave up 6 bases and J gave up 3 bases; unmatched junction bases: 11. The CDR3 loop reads CASSLNRDRDNQPQHF. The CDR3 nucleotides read TGTGCCAGCAGCCTAAACCGGGACAGAGACAATCAGCCCCAGCATTTT.

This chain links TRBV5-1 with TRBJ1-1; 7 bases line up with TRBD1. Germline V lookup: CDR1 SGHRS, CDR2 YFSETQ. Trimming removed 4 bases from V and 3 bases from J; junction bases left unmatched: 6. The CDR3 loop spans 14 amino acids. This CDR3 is CASSTLDRDTEAFF. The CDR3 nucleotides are TGCGCCAGCAGCACACTAGACAGGGACACTGAAGCTTTCTTT.

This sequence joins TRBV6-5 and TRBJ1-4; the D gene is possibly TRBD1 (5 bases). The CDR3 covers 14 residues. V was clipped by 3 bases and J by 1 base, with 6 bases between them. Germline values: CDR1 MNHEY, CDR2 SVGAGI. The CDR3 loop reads CASSYDRTNEKLFF. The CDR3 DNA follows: TGTGCCAGCAGTTATGACAGAACTAATGAAAAACTGTTTTTT.

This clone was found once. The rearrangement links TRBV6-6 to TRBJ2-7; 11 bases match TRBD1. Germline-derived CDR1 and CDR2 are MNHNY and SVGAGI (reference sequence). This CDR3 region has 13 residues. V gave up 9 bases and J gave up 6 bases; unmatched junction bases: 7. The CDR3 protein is CASSGQGVAEQYF. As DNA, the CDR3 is TGTGCCAGTTCGGGACAGGGGGTCGCCGAGCAGTACTTC.

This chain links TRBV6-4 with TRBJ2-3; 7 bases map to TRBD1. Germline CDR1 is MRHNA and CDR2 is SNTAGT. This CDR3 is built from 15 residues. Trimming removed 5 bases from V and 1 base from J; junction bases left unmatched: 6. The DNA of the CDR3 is TGTGCCAGCAGTAATAGACAGGGAGGCACAGATACGCAGTATTTT. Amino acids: CASSNRQGGTDTQYF.

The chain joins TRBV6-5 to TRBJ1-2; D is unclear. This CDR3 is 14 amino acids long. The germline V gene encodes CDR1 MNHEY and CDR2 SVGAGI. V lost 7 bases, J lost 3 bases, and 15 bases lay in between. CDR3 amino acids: CASTMGSRDYGYTF. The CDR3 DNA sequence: TGTGCCAGCACCATGGGGAGCAGAGACTATGGCTACACCTTC.

This CDR3 is CASSLGDSSYNEQFF. As DNA, the CDR3 is TGTGCCAGCAGCTTGGGGGACAGCTCCTACAATGAGCAGTTCTTC. The gene calls are TRBV7-6 and TRBJ2-1; 7 bases line up with TRBD1. CDR1 SGHVS and CDR2 FNYEAQ come from the germline V gene. V shed 3 bases, J shed 0 bases, and the junction held 2 bases outside the gene matches. The CDR3 has 15 amino acids.

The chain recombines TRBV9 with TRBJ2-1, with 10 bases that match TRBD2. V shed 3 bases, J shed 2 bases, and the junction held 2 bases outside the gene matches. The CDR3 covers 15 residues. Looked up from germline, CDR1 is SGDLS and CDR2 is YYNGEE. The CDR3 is CASSATSGAYNEQFF. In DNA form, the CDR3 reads TGTGCCAGCAGCGCAACTAGCGGGGCCTACAATGAGCAGTTCTTC.